This passage covers 27 T cell receptor beta chains from one sample sequenced in a study of PD-1 blockade in classical Hodgkin lymphoma. Profiling relied on immunoSEQ multiplex PCR, and the TCRdb table lists in-frame clones only, not all of them. This repertoire shows nearly 60,000 clones, approximately 90% found once; its top ten account for roughly 10%. Relapses following autologous stem cell transplantation were seen in all patients, with brentuximab vedotin exposure varying. The source material was peripheral blood mononuclear cells (PBMCs), sampled before the second cycle of nivolumab. These receptors all stem from a human donor with classical Hodgkin lymphoma.

The chain combines TRBV18 with TRBJ2-4; the D gene is possibly TRBD2 (5 bases). Looked up from germline, CDR1 is KGHSH and CDR2 is LQKENI. The V end was cut by 2 bases, the J end by 8 bases, with 19 bases between. There are 16 residues in the CDR3. CDR3 DNA: TGTGCCAGCTCACCAAATTTATCAGCGGTCGGGGACATTCAGTACTTC. Translating gives CASSPNLSAVGDIQYF.

The gene calls are TRBV9 and TRBJ2-7; D unclear. Germline CDR1 and CDR2: SGDLS and YYNGEE. The length of the CDR3 is 13 residues. The V gene lost 0 bases and the J gene lost 4 bases, with 8 bases spanning the gap. CDR3 bases: TGTGCCAGCAGCGTAGTATCTGGGTACGAGCAGTACTTC. Protein sequence: CASSVVSGYEQYF.

This chain links TRBV4-1 with TRBJ2-7, with D perhaps matching TRBD1 or TRBD2 (6 bases each). CDR1 is MGHRA, CDR2 YSYEKL, per germline. CDR3 length: 17 residues. Trimming removed 4 bases at V and 0 bases at J, with 19 bases between. CDR3 DNA: TGCGCCAGCAGCCCTCAACAGGGTTCGACTAGCTCCTACGAGCAGTACTTC. Its protein is CASSPQQGSTSSYEQYF.

The CDR3 here is CAIRETSGRANEQFF. The DNA of the CDR3 is TGTGCCATCAGGGAAACTAGCGGGAGGGCTAATGAGCAGTTCTTC. J is TRBJ2-1 and V is TRBV10-3; 13 bases agree with TRBD2. The trim removed 6 bases at V and 7 bases at J, leaving 6 bases unmatched. This CDR3 region has 15 residues. Per the germline V gene, CDR1 is ENHRY and CDR2 is SYGVKD.

The gene calls are TRBV27 and TRBJ2-1; D may correspond to TRBD1 or TRBD2 (5 bases each). The germline CDR1 and CDR2 sequences are MNHEY and SMNVEV (reference sequence). The CDR3 extends over 15 amino acids. Trimming cost V 7 bases and J 4 bases, with 17 bases left between them. The CDR3 nucleotides are TGTGCCAGCAAACTCGGGACCAGGTCATACAATGAGCAGTTCTTC. The encoded protein is CASKLGTRSYNEQFF.

This chain uses TRBV6-1 with TRBJ2-5; TRBD1 agrees at 9 bases. CDR3 size: 18 residues. V lost 2 bases and J lost 4; bases outside the gene matches: 14. CDR1 is MNHNS, CDR2 SASEGT, per germline. The CDR3 region has the DNA TGTGCCAGCAGTGAAAGTGCCGGGACAGGGTGGGGAGGAGAGACCCAGTACTTC. Translation gives CASSESAGTGWGGETQYF.

The V and J genes are TRBV30 and TRBJ2-1; 8 bases match TRBD2. There are 15 residues in the CDR3. The V segment lost 5 bases and the J segment 10 bases; nucleotides outside the gene matches: 16. Germline CDR1 and CDR2: GTSNPN and SVGIG (reference sequence). CDR3 in amino acids: CAWSPGLGALREQFF. The CDR3 region has the DNA TGTGCCTGGTCGCCGGGACTAGGGGCCCTAAGGGAGCAGTTCTTC.

This chain joins TRBV5-4 and TRBJ2-5; TRBD2 matches at 12 bases. CDR3 length: 13 residues. CDR1 is SGHNT and CDR2 is YYREEE in the germline V gene (reference sequence). V trimming: 5 bases; J trimming: 5 bases; junction bases outside the gene matches: 1. DNA for the CDR3: TGTGCCAGCAGGCTAGCGGGGGGGGAGACCCAGTACTTC. Translated: CASRLAGGETQYF.

This clone was picked up one time. This sequence joins TRBV21-1 and TRBJ1-1; the listed D gene, TRBD1, was not tested against the DNA. TRBV21-1 is a recognized pseudogene. The CDR3 spans 15 residues. The CDR3: CASSKSLGQGTEAFF. The CDR3 region has the DNA TGTGCCAGCAGCAAATCCCTGGGACAGGGCACTGAAGCTTTCTTT.

The chain joins TRBV7-2 to TRBJ2-5; tentatively, D is TRBD1 or TRBD2 (5 bases each). The V gene lost 1 base and the J gene lost 5 bases, with 8 bases spanning the gap. The CDR3 totals 13 residues. From germline, CDR1 is SGHTA and CDR2 FQGNSA. The DNA of the CDR3 is TGTGCCAGCAGCTTAGGACAGCGGGAGACCCAGTACTTC. Amino acid sequence: CASSLGQRETQYF.

The chain joins TRBV6-5 to TRBJ2-5, with D maybe TRBD2 (6 bases). Germline assignment: CDR1 MNHEY and CDR2 SVGAGI. This CDR3 has 16 residues. Trimming took off 2 bases at V and 3 bases at J, with 16 bases between the two ends. The CDR3 DNA is TGTGCCAGCAGTTACGTGGGGGTGGAGGGCAAAGAGACCCAGTACTTC. As protein: CASSYVGVEGKETQYF.

The CDR3 DNA reads TGTGCCTGGAGGGGCAGGGGGGATTCACCCCTCCACTTT. This sequence encodes CAWRGRGDSPLHF. V gene TRBV30 combines with J gene TRBJ1-6; 7 nucleotides align to TRBD1. Germline assignment: CDR1 GTSNPN and CDR2 SVGIG (reference sequence). Unmatched junction bases numbered 4, after V lost 3 bases and J lost 8 bases. This CDR3 region has 13 residues.

The chain joins TRBV7-8 to TRBJ2-2; TRBD2 might be the D (6 bases). Trimming shortened V by 1 base and J by 3 bases, and 9 bases separated the two germline ends. The germline V gene encodes CDR1 SGHVS and CDR2 FQNEAQ. The CDR3 covers 15 residues. CDR3 loop: CASSLVGGDTGELFF. CDR3 bases: TGTGCCAGCAGCTTAGTTGGAGGGGACACCGGGGAGCTGTTTTTT.

The chain is built from TRBV7-9 and TRBJ1-4; D remains ambiguous. The length of the CDR3 is 13 residues. V was shortened by 2 bases and J by 8 bases, with 9 bases between the two germline ends. Germline V gene data show CDR1 as SEHNR and CDR2 as FQNEAQ (reference sequence). CDR3 protein: CASSLMGGEKLFF. In DNA form, the CDR3 reads TGTGCCAGCAGCTTAATGGGTGGCGAAAAACTGTTTTTT.

This clone was recorded once. The J gene is TRBJ1-5, the V gene TRBV7-8; D gene uncertain. The CDR3 runs 19 residues. Germline-derived CDR1 and CDR2 are SGHVS and FQNEAQ. V lost 1 base and J 0 bases, leaving 19 bases between the germline ends. For the CDR3, the DNA is TGTGCCAGCAGCTTAGAGGAGGAGAACCCAAACTATAGCAATCAGCCCCAGCATTTT. It specifies CASSLEEENPNYSNQPQHF.

J is TRBJ1-1 and V is TRBV30, with D perhaps TRBD1 (6 bases). This CDR3 contains 13 residues. CDR1 is GTSNPN and CDR2 is SVGIG in the germline V gene (reference sequence). Deletions cut 4 bases from V and 3 bases from J, with 12 bases between. CDR3 sequence reads: CAWMGGRDTEAFF. CDR3 coding DNA: TGTGCCTGGATGGGGGGGCGAGACACTGAAGCTTTCTTT.

The chain carries TRBV4-2 and TRBJ2-1; the match to TRBD2 covers 7 bases. V shed 0 bases and J 4 bases; nucleotides not matched to a gene: 6. Germline V CDR1 and CDR2: LGHNA, YNFKEQ. This CDR3 is built from 16 residues. CDR3 sequence: CASSQEEASGYNEQFF. In DNA form, the CDR3 reads TGTGCCAGCAGCCAAGAGGAAGCTAGCGGTTACAATGAGCAGTTCTTC.

As concerns this clone: An end of the junction does not agree with germline; a read error may underlie this. The chain joins TRBV5-4 to TRBJ2-7; 12 positions match TRBD2. The length of the CDR3 is 16 residues. Germline V lookup: CDR1 SGHNT, CDR2 YYREEE (reference sequence). This CDR3 reads CASSWGLAGSSYELYF. CDR3 nucleotide sequence: TGTGCCAGCAGCTGGGGACTAGCGGGTAGCTCCTACGAGCTGTACTTC.

The chain is built from TRBV21-1 and TRBJ1-4. TRBV21-1 has pseudogene status. This CDR3 is 19 amino acids long. This CDR3 reads CASSKKAERKTSTNEKLFF. The CDR3 DNA reads as TGTGCCAGCAGCAAAAAGGCTGAAAGGAAGACCTCAACTAATGAAAAACTGTTTTTT.

The chain joins TRBV7-9 to TRBJ2-7; D is perhaps TRBD1 or TRBD2 (5 bases each). Germline CDR1 and CDR2: SEHNR and FQNEAQ (reference sequence). With 1 base removed from V and 2 bases from J, the gap between germline ends came to 6 bases. The CDR3 runs to 13 residues. DNA of the CDR3: TGTGCCAGCAGCTTAGAGGGACCCTACGAGCAGTACTTC. This codes for CASSLEGPYEQYF.

The chain employs TRBV6-5 and TRBJ2-3; tentative D call: TRBD2 (6 bases). Trimming took 6 bases from V and 0 from J, leaving 13 bases between them. The CDR3 contains 15 residues. Germline V gives CDR1 MNHEY, CDR2 SVGAGI. The CDR3 DNA reads TGTGCCAGCAGGACGGTGGGGGGTAGCACAGATACGCAGTATTTT. It is translated as CASRTVGGSTDTQYF.

J is TRBJ2-5 and V is TRBV10-2; D ambiguous. The CDR3 has 15 residues. Per germline, CDR1 WSHSY and CDR2 SAAADI. V lost 7 bases and J lost 5, with 20 bases in between. Here the CDR3 reads CASTESGALLETQYF. CDR3 sequence (DNA): TGCGCCAGCACCGAATCAGGAGCGTTATTGGAGACCCAGTACTTC.

This chain uses TRBV6-5 with TRBJ1-1; 9 nucleotides align to TRBD1. This CDR3 spans 14 amino acids. The V segment lost 6 bases and the J segment 7 bases; nucleotides outside the gene matches: 9. Per the germline V gene, CDR1 is MNHEY and CDR2 is SVGAGI. For the CDR3, the DNA is TGTGCCAGCAGCCCCCGGACAGGGGAGGTTGAAGCTTTCTTT. It encodes CASSPRTGEVEAFF.

V and J are TRBV4-2 and TRBJ2-3, with D unresolved. Germline V gene data show CDR1 as LGHNA and CDR2 as YNFKEQ. Trimming shortened V by 3 bases and J by 0 bases, and 10 bases separated the two germline ends. The CDR3 loop spans 15 amino acids. CDR3 DNA: TGTGCCAGCAGCCACGAGTCCGATAGCACAGATACGCAGTATTTT. It yields the protein CASSHESDSTDTQYF.

The CDR3 here is CASSQETGPTGELFF. CDR3 bases: TGCGCCAGCAGCCAAGAGACAGGGCCCACCGGGGAGCTGTTTTTT. The rearrangement links TRBV4-1 to TRBJ2-2; 7 positions agree with TRBD1. CDR3 length equals 15 residues. Losses at the gene ends were 0 bases for V and 4 bases for J; bases not matched to a gene: 2. Germline-derived CDR1 and CDR2 are MGHRA and YSYEKL.

The chain recombines TRBV7-9 with TRBJ1-1; D uncertain. The CDR3 sequence is 11 residues long. Looked up from germline, CDR1 is SEHNR and CDR2 is FQNEAQ (reference sequence). The V end lost 1 base, the J end lost 8 bases, and 5 bases lay between the germline ends. The CDR3: CASSLVEEAFF. The CDR3 DNA is TGTGCCAGCAGCTTAGTGGAGGAAGCTTTCTTT.

The V and J genes are TRBV30 and TRBJ1-1; maybe TRBD1 (6 bases). Germline-derived CDR1 and CDR2 are GTSNPN and SVGIG (reference sequence). This CDR3 has 15 amino acids. V gave up 0 bases and J gave up 3 bases, with 14 bases separating them. CDR3 DNA sequence: TGTGCCTGGAGTGTACGGATGGGGGCGCACACTGAAGCTTTCTTT. Amino acids: CAWSVRMGAHTEAFF.